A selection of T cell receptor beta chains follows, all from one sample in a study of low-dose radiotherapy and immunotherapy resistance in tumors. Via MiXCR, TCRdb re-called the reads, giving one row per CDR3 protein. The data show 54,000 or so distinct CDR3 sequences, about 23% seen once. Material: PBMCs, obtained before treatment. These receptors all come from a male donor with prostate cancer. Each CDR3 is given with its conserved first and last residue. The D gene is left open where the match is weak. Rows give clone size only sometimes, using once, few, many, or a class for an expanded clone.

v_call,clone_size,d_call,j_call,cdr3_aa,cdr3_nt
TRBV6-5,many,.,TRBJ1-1,CASSYSGGTPVTEAFF,TGTGCCAGCAGTTACTCGGGCGGGACACCGGTCACTGAAGCTTTCTTT
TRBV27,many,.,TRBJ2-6,CASTPRQSGANVLTF,TGTGCCAGCACCCCTCGGCAATCTGGGGCCAACGTCCTGACTTTC
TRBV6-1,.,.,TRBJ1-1,CASSEARASTEAFF,TGTGCCAGCAGTGAAGCTAGGGCTAGCACTGAAGCTTTCTTT
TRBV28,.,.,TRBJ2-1,CASSLASNYNEQFF,TGTGCCAGCAGTTTGGCTAGTAACTACAATGAGCAGTTCTTC
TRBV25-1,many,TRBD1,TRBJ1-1,CASSSPGTGKNTEAFF,TGTGCCAGCAGTAGCCCCGGGACAGGGAAGAACACTGAAGCTTTCTTT
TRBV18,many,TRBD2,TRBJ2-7,CASSPTSGGSGEQYF,TGTGCCAGCTCACCGACTAGCGGGGGCTCAGGCGAGCAGTACTTC
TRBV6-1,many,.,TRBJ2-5,CASSSTGAETQYF,TGTGCCAGCAGCTCGACTGGGGCTGAGACCCAGTACTTC
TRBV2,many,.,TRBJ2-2,CASSVLSTGELFF,TGTGCCAGCAGTGTCTTGAGTACCGGGGAGCTGTTTTTT
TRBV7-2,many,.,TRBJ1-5,CASSPGGGVGNQPQHF,TGTGCCAGCAGCCCCGGAGGAGGGGTGGGCAATCAGCCCCAGCATTTT
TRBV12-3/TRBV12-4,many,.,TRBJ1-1,CASSFGSLEAFF,TGTGCCAGCAGTTTTGGAAGCCTTGAAGCTTTCTTT
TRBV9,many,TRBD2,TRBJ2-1,CASSVGVAGGYNEQFF,TGTGCCAGCAGCGTAGGAGTAGCGGGGGGGTACAATGAGCAGTTCTTC
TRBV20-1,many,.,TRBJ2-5,CSAAWREETQYF,TGCAGTGCCGCCTGGCGGGAAGAGACCCAGTACTTC
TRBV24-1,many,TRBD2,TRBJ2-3,CATSDSSGPTDTQYF,TGTGCCACCAGTGATTCTAGCGGACCCACAGATACGCAGTATTTT
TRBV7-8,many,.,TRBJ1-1,CASGPNTGRKSTEAFF,TGTGCCAGCGGACCTAATACAGGCAGGAAGAGCACTGAAGCTTTCTTT
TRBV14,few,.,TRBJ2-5,CASSQVMEGTQYF,TGTGCCAGCAGCCAAGTCATGGAGGGGACCCAGTACTTC
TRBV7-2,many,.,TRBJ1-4,CASSEWGRGGEKLFF,TGTGCCAGCAGCGAGTGGGGTAGAGGGGGTGAAAAACTGTTTTTT
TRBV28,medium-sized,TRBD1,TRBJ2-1,CASSQFTFRTGRNEQFF,TGTGCCAGCAGCCAGTTTACCTTTCGGACAGGGCGGAATGAGCAGTTCTTC
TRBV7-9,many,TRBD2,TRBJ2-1,CASSLTSGRSYSYNEQFF,TGTGCCAGCAGCTTGACTAGCGGGAGGAGTTACTCCTACAATGAGCAGTTCTTC
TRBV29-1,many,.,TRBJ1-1,CSVDQGSNTEAFF,TGCAGCGTGGACCAGGGGTCTAACACTGAAGCTTTCTTT
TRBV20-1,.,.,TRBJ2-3,CSARDPGGTDTQYF,TGCAGTGCTAGAGATCCAGGTGGCACAGATACGCAGTATTTT
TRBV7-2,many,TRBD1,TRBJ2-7,CASSQQGFPYEQYF,TGTGCCAGCAGTCAACAGGGGTTCCCCTACGAGCAGTACTTC
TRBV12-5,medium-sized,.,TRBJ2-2,CASAPPRDITGELFF,TGTGCTAGTGCCCCACCCCGGGACATCACCGGGGAGCTGTTTTTT
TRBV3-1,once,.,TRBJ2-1,CASSQDVAGVEQFF,TGTGCCAGCAGCCAAGATGTTGCAGGGGTTGAGCAGTTCTTC
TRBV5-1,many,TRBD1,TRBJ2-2,CASSKDRGSNTGELFF,TGCGCCAGCAGCAAGGACAGGGGGTCGAACACCGGGGAGCTGTTTTTT
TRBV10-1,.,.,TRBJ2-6,CASSEGTTGANVLTF,TGCGCCAGCAGTGAAGGGACAACTGGGGCCAACGTCCTGACTTTC
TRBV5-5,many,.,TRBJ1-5,CASSPVGSGGVSNQPQHF,TGTGCCAGCAGCCCGGTTGGGTCGGGGGGCGTCAGCAATCAGCCCCAGCATTTT
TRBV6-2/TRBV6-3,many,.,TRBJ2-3,CAGRQFSNIEDTQYF,TGTGCCGGTCGACAGTTTTCGAATATTGAAGATACGCAGTATTTT
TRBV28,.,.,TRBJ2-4,CATLDVLKNIQYF,TGTGCCACGCTGGACGTCCTCAAAAACATTCAGTACTTC
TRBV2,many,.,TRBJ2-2,CASSYRGPGTGELFF,TGTGCCAGCTCCTACCGGGGTCCGGGGACCGGGGAGCTGTTTTTT
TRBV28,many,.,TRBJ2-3,CASSSPSSGLDTQYF,TGTGCCAGCAGTTCCCCGTCATCCGGGCTAGATACGCAGTATTTT
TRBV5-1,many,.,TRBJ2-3,CASSLGGGSTDTQYF,TGCGCCAGCAGCTTGGGCGGGGGCAGCACAGATACGCAGTATTTT
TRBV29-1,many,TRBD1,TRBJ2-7,CSVEGDSPLGYEQYF,TGCAGCGTTGAAGGGGACAGCCCCCTCGGGTACGAGCAGTACTTC
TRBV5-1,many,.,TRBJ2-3,CASRDGRTSWATDTQYF,TGCGCCAGCAGGGATGGCCGTACTAGCTGGGCCACAGATACGCAGTATTTT
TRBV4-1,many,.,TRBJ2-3,CASSQNVGTDTQYF,TGCGCCAGCAGCCAGAATGTTGGTACAGATACGCAGTATTTT
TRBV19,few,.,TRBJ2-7,CASSITGNGEQYF,TGTGCCAGTAGTATAACGGGAAACGGCGAGCAGTACTTC
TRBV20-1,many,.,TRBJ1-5,CSARTGSSNQPQHF,TGCAGTGCTAGGACAGGCTCTAGCAATCAGCCCCAGCATTTT
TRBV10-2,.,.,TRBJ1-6,CASSRDTGYSPLHF,TGCGCCAGCAGCCGGGACACAGGCTATTCACCCCTCCACTTT
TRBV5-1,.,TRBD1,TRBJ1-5,CASSPTGDDNQPQHF,TGCGCCAGCAGTCCGACAGGGGATGACAATCAGCCCCAGCATTTT
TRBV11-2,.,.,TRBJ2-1,CASSFYICRVAGTYNEQFF,.
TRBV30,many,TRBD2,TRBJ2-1,CAWSGWGTSGRWEQFF,TGTGCCTGGAGCGGATGGGGGACTAGCGGGAGGTGGGAGCAGTTCTTC
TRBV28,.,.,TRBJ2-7,CASSRGQGTYEQYF,TGTGCCAGCTCGCGAGGGCAGGGAACCTACGAGCAGTACTTC
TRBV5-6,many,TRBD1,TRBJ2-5,CASNELGGQVHQETQYF,TGTGCCAGCAACGAGCTTGGGGGACAGGTCCACCAAGAGACCCAGTACTTC
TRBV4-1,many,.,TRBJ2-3,CASSPQVARATDTQYF,TGCGCCAGCAGCCCACAAGTCGCGCGAGCTACAGATACGCAGTATTTT
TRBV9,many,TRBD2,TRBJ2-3,CASSVATSGGADTQYF,TGTGCCAGCAGCGTAGCTACTAGCGGGGGGGCAGATACGCAGTATTTT
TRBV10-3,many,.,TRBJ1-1,CAISEPGNTEAFF,TGTGCCATCAGTGAGCCAGGGAACACTGAAGCTTTCTTT
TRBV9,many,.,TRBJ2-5,CASSVPQGTQYF,TGTGCCAGCAGCGTTCCACAGGGGACCCAGTACTTC
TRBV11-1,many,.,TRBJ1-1,CASSDRTVLYTEAFF,TGTGCCAGCAGCGATCGGACAGTCCTTTACACTGAAGCTTTCTTT
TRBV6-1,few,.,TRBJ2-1,CASSVESLSYNEQFF,TGTGCCAGCAGTGTCGAAAGTCTCTCCTACAATGAGCAGTTCTTC
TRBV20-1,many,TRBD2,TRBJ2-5,CSAIAGSQETQYF,TGCAGTGCGATAGCGGGATCGCAAGAGACCCAGTACTTC
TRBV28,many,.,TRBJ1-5,CASKSGSFNQPQHF,TGTGCCAGCAAATCCGGCAGTTTTAATCAGCCCCAGCATTTT
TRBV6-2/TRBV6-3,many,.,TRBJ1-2,CASKMDVSNYGYTF,TGTGCCAGCAAAATGGACGTCTCTAACTATGGCTACACCTTC
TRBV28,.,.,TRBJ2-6,CATYEYGANVLTF,TGTGCCACGTATGAATATGGGGCCAACGTCCTGACTTTC
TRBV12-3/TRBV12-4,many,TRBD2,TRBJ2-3,CASSSGRDSSTDTQYF,TGTGCCAGCAGTTCAGGGAGGGATTCTAGCACAGATACGCAGTATTTT
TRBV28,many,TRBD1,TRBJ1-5,CASSSSTGQGARQPQHF,TGTGCCAGCAGTTCCTCCACCGGACAGGGGGCGAGGCAGCCCCAGCATTTT
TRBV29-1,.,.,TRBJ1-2,CSVAGGLDYGYTF,TGCAGCGTTGCCGGGGGGCTGGACTATGGCTACACCTTC